Listed below are T cell receptor beta chains from one sample, sequenced in a study of cytomegalovirus exposure and HLA in healthy donors. Measured with immunoSEQ multiplex PCR; TCRdb has only the in-frame clones, and not every one. The sample contains about 110,000 clones, 69% of which appear only once. Sample: PBMCs. Source of these receptors: a woman between 70 and 85 years old in good health and CMV-seropositive. The CDR3 runs from the conserved cysteine through the conserved F or W.

V gene,J gene,CDR3 protein
TRBV11-2,TRBJ1-1,CASSSRRGTEAFF
TRBV18,TRBJ2-7,CASSPGVPGGGNEQYF
TRBV1,TRBJ2-7,CTSSQRSRQVTSYEQYF
TRBV6-5,TRBJ2-5,CASSPREGETQYF
TRBV19,TRBJ1-4,CASSSRQGRTNEKLFF
TRBV30,TRBJ1-2,CAWTLGQGARYGYTF
TRBV19,TRBJ2-5,CASRRGGPWETQYF
TRBV29-1,TRBJ2-5,CSVEFPGLRETQYF
TRBV30,TRBJ1-6,CAWSWSGQGIQNSPLHF
TRBV13,TRBJ1-2,CASSLRGQPTNYGYTF
TRBV27,TRBJ1-2,CATGTGIYGYTF
TRBV30,TRBJ1-2,CAWGTETNYGYTF
TRBV15,TRBJ2-2,CATSRGTGNTGELFF
TRBV6-1,TRBJ1-4,CASREGGAFEKLFF
TRBV10-3,TRBJ1-5,CAISGTGGGQPQHF
TRBV6-6,TRBJ2-7,CASNQRTAAYEQYF
TRBV4-2,TRBJ1-1,CASSSHQAYGTEAFF
TRBV30,TRBJ2-7,CAWSPGLGGEQYF
TRBV5-4,TRBJ1-1,CASRTGQVNTEAFF
TRBV7-2,TRBJ1-4,CASSRPGQGNEKLFF
TRBV27,TRBJ2-1,CASSFADGEQFF
TRBV4-2,TRBJ1-5,CASSLAQGTDSNQPQHF
TRBV5-4,TRBJ2-5,CASSLRGGETQYF
TRBV6-1,TRBJ1-5,CASSGPGENRYSNQPQHF
TRBV29-1,TRBJ1-1,CSHLTAMNTEAFF
TRBV4-1,TRBJ2-7,CASSQSESDRAREQYF
TRBV5-1,TRBJ2-3,CASSGVLAGFTDTQYF
TRBV10-3,TRBJ2-3,CAISVGLAGGLGFPGYTQYF
TRBV12-5,TRBJ2-7,CASGESYEQYF
TRBV5-6,TRBJ1-4,CASSSTGFNEKLFF
TRBV10-3,TRBJ2-7,CAISESTGTGNLYEQYF
TRBV5-1,TRBJ2-1,CASSFTVAGGLGEQFF
TRBV30,TRBJ2-1,CAWSVREQFF
TRBV11-3,TRBJ2-6,CASSFTGNSGANVLTF
TRBV13,TRBJ2-1,CASSQGGASGGALNYNEQFF
TRBV29-1,TRBJ2-7,CSVQGGSYEQYF
TRBV6-5,TRBJ1-3,CASSYRRTASGNTIYF
TRBV2,TRBJ2-3,CASSEEGGRTDTQYF
TRBV29-1,TRBJ2-5,CSVEGNAPGTQYF
TRBV30,TRBJ1-5,CAWSKPMLGGYSNQPQHF
TRBV11-2,TRBJ2-5,CASSLDLETQYF
TRBV23-1,TRBJ2-5,CASSQGLVGETQYF
TRBV6-1,TRBJ2-5,CASSGTPGLAGGFGETQYF
TRBV7-2,TRBJ2-5,CASSLSGGSQETQYF
TRBV5-1,TRBJ2-5,CASSLRGGETQYF
TRBV19,TRBJ2-5,CASSTPRGETQYF
TRBV7-2,TRBJ2-7,CASSSPRGGTYSEQYF
TRBV10-3,TRBJ2-3,CAITTRGDTDTQYF
TRBV7-9,TRBJ1-1,CASSHGGGNTEAFF
TRBV30,TRBJ2-5,CAWKVYRYQETQYF
TRBV29-1,TRBJ2-1,CSVEGARRNEQFF
TRBV27,TRBJ1-1,CASSLQGGVNTEAFF
TRBV19,TRBJ1-1,CASSTIEAGKAFF
TRBV6-5,TRBJ2-2,CATGGTGEAGELFF
TRBV30,TRBJ2-7,CAWRGFSGAYYEQYF
TRBV14,TRBJ2-7,CASSLNQGGEQYF
TRBV5-1,TRBJ2-1,CASSPRLGEYNEQFF
TRBV27,TRBJ2-7,CASSFAGSSRGEQYF
TRBV15,TRBJ2-1,CATSRGGGGENEQFF